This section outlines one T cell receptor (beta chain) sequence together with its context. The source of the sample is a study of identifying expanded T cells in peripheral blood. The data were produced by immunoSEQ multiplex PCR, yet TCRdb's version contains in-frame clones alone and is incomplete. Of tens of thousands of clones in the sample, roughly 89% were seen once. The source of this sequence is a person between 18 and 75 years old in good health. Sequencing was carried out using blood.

The CDR3 DNA sequence: TGTGCCAGCAGCTTATACGGGAACTACTTTAGGGATGAGCAGTTCTTC. This encodes CASSLYGNYFRDEQFF. J is TRBJ2-1 and V is TRBV7-9; TRBD2 is a possible D gene (5 bases). Trimming removed 2 bases at V and 8 bases at J, with 19 bases between. This CDR3 contains 16 residues. CDR1 SEHNR and CDR2 FQNEAQ come from the germline V gene (reference sequence). The variable domain in full, with the rest retrieved from reference TRBV7-9 and TRBJ2-1, is DTGVSQNPRHKITKRGQNVTFRCDPISEHNRLYWYRQTLGQGPEFLTYFQNEAQLEKSRLLSDRFSAERPKGSFSTLEIQRTEQGDSAMYLCASSLYGNYFRDEQFFGPGTRLTVL.